The 17 T cell receptor beta chains given below trace back to one sample, sequenced in a study of shared clonotypes between healthy human individuals (dated by TCRdb to between 2020 and 2021). The library came from the immunoSEQ multiplex PCR assay. TCRdb limited this immuneACCESS table to in-frame rearrangements with V and J called. A share of clones is missing; checked studies link under half to unresolved V genes, and the rest is unexplained. The sample records 780,000 or so clones, over 55% of which are singletons. The ten largest account for 1.8% of the sample. The specimen sequenced was memory CD4+ T cells sorted from blood. The sample's cell subset or site label, decoded: CD45RA-negative fraction. These receptors were collected from a woman between 25 and 40 years old in good health.

CDR3 sequence reads: CASSLDLTGLEETQYF. The CDR3 region has the DNA TGTGCCAGCAGCTTAGATCTTACGGGGTTGGAAGAGACCCAGTACTTC. The gene calls are TRBV11-2 and TRBJ2-5; D is perhaps TRBD2 (5 bases). CDR3 length equals 16 residues. V lost 0 bases and J 3 bases, leaving 14 bases between the germline ends. The germline gives CDR1 SGHAT, CDR2 FQNNGV.

The V gene is TRBV4-2, the J gene TRBJ1-5; no clear D. Germline V gives CDR1 LGHNA, CDR2 YNFKEQ. The CDR3 consists of 15 residues. The V end lost 1 base, the J end lost 2 bases, and 9 bases lay between the germline ends. CDR3 coding DNA: TGTGCCAGCAGCCAAGGCGGGGTTGGCAATCAGCCCCAGCATTTT. It encodes CASSQGGVGNQPQHF.

Notes on this clone: Other DNA sequences from this sample encode an identical CDR3 as well. The V gene is TRBV6-1, the J gene TRBJ2-7, with no clear D. V was cut by 1 base and J by 4 bases, with 5 bases left in between. The CDR3 runs to 12 residues. Germline assignment: CDR1 MNHNS and CDR2 SASEGT. The CDR3 loop reads CASSEVGYEQYF. CDR3 DNA sequence: TGTGCCAGCAGTGAAGTAGGGTACGAGCAGTACTTC.

This chain links TRBV25-1 with TRBJ2-2; possible D gene TRBD2, 5 bases. This CDR3 has 15 amino acids. V dropped 7 bases and J dropped 3 bases, with 15 bases sitting between them. Germline CDR1 reads MGHDK; CDR2 reads SYGVNS. The CDR3 is CASKEGNWDTGELFF. The CDR3 nucleotides are TGTGCCAGCAAAGAGGGAAATTGGGACACCGGGGAGCTGTTTTTT.

This chain connects TRBV28 to TRBJ1-3; D uncertain. The V gene lost 3 bases and the J gene lost 10 bases, with 10 bases spanning the gap. Germline V CDR1 and CDR2: MDHEN, SYDVKM. This CDR3 is built from 12 residues. The CDR3 is CASSLPPATIYF. CDR3 bases: TGTGCCAGCAGTTTGCCGCCGGCAACCATATATTTT.

V is TRBV28 and J is TRBJ1-1; tentatively, D is TRBD1 (5 bases). The CDR3 spans 15 residues. CDR1 is MDHEN and CDR2 is SYDVKM in the germline V gene. The ends were cut back, 6 bases at V and 4 bases at J, with 18 bases in the middle. CDR3 nucleotides: TGTGCCAGCAGACAACGCAGGATGGGGGGCACTGAAGCTTTCTTT. Encoded protein: CASRQRRMGGTEAFF.

In this sample, this clone turned up many times. The rearrangement links TRBV5-4 to TRBJ2-5; TRBD2 agrees at 8 bases. Germline V CDR1 and CDR2: SGHNT, YYREEE (reference sequence). The trim removed 0 bases at V and 5 bases at J, leaving 3 bases unmatched. The CDR3 totals 14 residues. CDR3 in amino acids: CASSLGAGEETQYF. CDR3 coding DNA: TGTGCCAGCAGCTTGGGAGCGGGAGAGGAGACCCAGTACTTC.

The rearrangement links TRBV27 to TRBJ2-1; 7 nucleotides align to TRBD2. Trimming removed 5 bases from V and 7 bases from J; junction bases left unmatched: 11. This CDR3 region has 15 residues. Per the germline V gene, CDR1 is MNHEY and CDR2 is SMNVEV (reference sequence). The CDR3 sequence is CASSQPTSMVNEQFF. In DNA, the CDR3 is TGTGCCAGCAGTCAGCCGACTAGCATGGTAAATGAGCAGTTCTTC.

The chain is built from TRBV5-4 and TRBJ2-1; D is ambiguous. The CDR3 loop spans 12 amino acids. The V gene lost 1 base and the J gene lost 5 bases, with 4 bases spanning the gap. Germline V gene lookup returns CDR1 SGHNT and CDR2 YYREEE (reference sequence). This CDR3 reads CASSLLDNEQFF. The CDR3, as DNA: TGTGCCAGCAGCTTGTTGGACAATGAGCAGTTCTTC.

The V and J genes are TRBV18 and TRBJ2-5, with D possibly matching TRBD1 (6 bases). CDR1 KGHSH and CDR2 LQKENI come from the germline V gene. V was pared by 6 bases and J by 5 bases, with 13 bases between. This CDR3 has 13 residues. The CDR3 region is CASSTDSRETQYF. In DNA, the CDR3 is TGTGCCAGCTCGACGGACAGTCGGGAGACCCAGTACTTC. The full variable domain, rest sourced from reference TRBV18 and TRBJ2-5, is NAGVMQNPRHLVRRRGQEARLRCSPMKGHSHVYWYRQLPEEGLKFMVYLQKENIIDESGMPKERFSAEFPKEGPSILRIQQVVRGDSAAYFCASSTDSRETQYFGPGTRLLVL.

The chain joins TRBV7-2 to TRBJ2-5; D gene uncertain. CDR1 SGHTA and CDR2 FQGNSA come from the germline V gene. Trimming took 5 bases from V and 7 from J, leaving 29 bases between them. CDR3 size: 18 residues. The CDR3 protein is CASSRIEFYGRGYGTQYF. For the CDR3, the DNA is TGTGCCAGCAGCCGTATTGAGTTTTATGGACGCGGCTACGGGACCCAGTACTTC.

This clone was detected many times. V is TRBV10-3 and J is TRBJ1-1, with 8 bases fitting TRBD1. CDR3 size: 12 residues. Trimming at V came to 8 bases and at J to 1 base, leaving 0 bases not matched to a gene. Germline V CDR1 and CDR2: ENHRY, SYGVKD. DNA for the CDR3: TGTGCCATCCAGGGGGCGAACACTGAAGCTTTCTTT. It is translated as CAIQGANTEAFF.

This clone has only a few counts. The J gene is TRBJ2-1, the V gene TRBV5-5; D is uncertain. The germline gives CDR1 SGHKS, CDR2 YYEKEE (reference sequence). Trimming left V 0 bases short and J 1 base short, with 11 bases between. This CDR3 contains 16 residues. CDR3 nucleotide sequence: TGTGCCAGCAGCTTGGTGTCTTTGGGGTCCTACAATGAGCAGTTCTTC. Translating it yields CASSLVSLGSYNEQFF.

This chain connects TRBV30 to TRBJ1-5; D unclear. Trimming removed 4 bases from V and 0 bases from J, with 13 bases in between. Germline V gene sequence: CDR1 GTSNPN, CDR2 SVGIG (reference sequence). This CDR3 spans 15 amino acids. The CDR3 DNA reads TGTGCCTGGACCGCGATCCGCGGTAGCAATCAGCCCCAGCATTTT. The encoded protein is CAWTAIRGSNQPQHF.

This sequence joins TRBV6-5 and TRBJ2-7; 7 positions match TRBD2. CDR3 size: 12 residues. Per the germline V gene, CDR1 is MNHEY and CDR2 is SVGAGI. The V and J ends lost 7 bases and 2 bases, in that order; junction bases with no gene match: 2. CDR3 amino acids: CASKAGAYEQYF. The CDR3 DNA reads TGTGCCAGCAAGGCGGGAGCCTACGAGCAGTACTTC.

The V and J genes are TRBV28 and TRBJ1-2; D call uncertain. The V gene lost 2 bases and the J gene lost 8 bases, with 15 bases spanning the gap. Germline assignment: CDR1 MDHEN and CDR2 SYDVKM. The CDR3 consists of 14 residues. The CDR3 protein is CASSLPGYSMGYTF. Here the CDR3 DNA reads TGTGCCAGCAGTTTACCCGGTTACAGTATGGGCTACACCTTC.

The chain employs TRBV27 and TRBJ2-6; D gene unclear. From germline, CDR1 is MNHEY and CDR2 SMNVEV (reference sequence). The CDR3 has 12 residues. Trimming removed 8 bases at V and 5 bases at J, with 7 bases between. CDR3 sequence reads: CASGNRANVLTF. CDR3 in DNA: TGTGCCAGCGGGAACAGGGCCAACGTCCTGACTTTC.